The 31 T cell receptor beta chains given below trace back to one sample, sequenced in a study of T cells in Graves' hyperthyroidism and ophthalmopathy. Authors of the study amplified TCR beta CDR3 regions from RNA transcripts. The HTBI primer set served for first-round RT-PCR of the TCR CDR3. TCRdb redid the calling of the multiplex PCR reads with MiXCR, one entry per CDR3 protein. The sample holds around 660,000 distinct CDR3 sequences; over 40% are singletons and the top ten take less than 9%. Sequencing input: peripheral blood or thyroid tissue (not recorded which). These receptors were obtained from an adult man with Graves' disease, either hyperthyroidism or ophthalmopathy (not recorded which).

The chain has TRBV7-8 and TRBJ1-6, with TRBD1 matching over 10 bases. CDR3 size: 15 residues. V shed 6 bases, J shed 9 bases, and the junction held 8 bases outside the gene matches. Germline V gene lookup returns CDR1 SGHVS and CDR2 FQNEAQ. The CDR3 is CASSSPGTGVSPLHF. CDR3 sequence (DNA): TGTGCCAGCAGTTCCCCGGGGACAGGGGTTTCACCCCTCCACTTT.

Turning to this clonotype: The CDR3 end shows no conserved phenylalanine or tryptophan, and so a read error is likely. This rearrangement joins TRBV2 to TRBJ1-3; D is perhaps TRBD1 (5 bases). The CDR3 length is 14 residues. Germline CDR1 SNHLY, CDR2 FYNNEI. V gave up 4 bases and J gave up 0 bases, with 7 bases separating them. The chain's CDR3 is CASSGGSSGNTIYL. The DNA for the CDR3 is TGTGCCAGCAGTGGGGGGAGCTCTGGAAACACCATATATCTT.

The chain couples TRBV29-1 to TRBJ1-6; 8 bases are shared with TRBD1. Germline CDR1 and CDR2: SQVTM and ANQGSEA. With V trimmed by 4 bases and J by 6 bases, 2 bases remained unmatched. The CDR3 spans 13 residues. The CDR3 protein is CSVGQGFNSPLHF. CDR3 sequence (DNA): TGCAGCGTTGGACAGGGGTTTAATTCACCCCTCCACTTT.

This clonotype has just a few counts. The chain uses TRBV11-2 and TRBJ2-7; 7 bases are shared with TRBD2. Germline-derived CDR1 and CDR2 are SGHAT and FQNNGV. V lost 2 bases and J lost 0; bases outside the gene matches: 4. The CDR3 contains 15 residues. CDR3 in amino acids: CASSLQGGSSYEQYF. The CDR3 region has the DNA TGTGCCAGCAGCTTACAGGGAGGGAGCTCCTACGAGCAGTACTTC.

For this clonotype: A read error is likely, as this CDR3 ends without the conserved phenylalanine or tryptophan. The CDR3 loop reads CASSFRDMNTEAFL. The CDR3 coding sequence is TGCGCCAGCAGCTTCCGGGATATGAACACTGAAGCTTTCCTT. The rearrangement links TRBV5-1 to TRBJ1-1; D unresolved. Looked up from germline, CDR1 is SGHRS and CDR2 is YFSETQ. The CDR3 is 14 residues long. V lost 2 bases and J lost 0, with 8 bases in between.

The chain recombines TRBV19 with TRBJ1-1, with a possible D match to TRBD1 (6 bases). Germline CDR1 and CDR2: LNHDA and SQIVND (reference sequence). V shed 7 bases and J shed 1 base, with 13 bases lying between them. This CDR3 spans 14 amino acids. CDR3 in amino acids: CASTEGHRNTEAFF. CDR3 sequence (DNA): TGTGCCAGTACGGAGGGACACCGGAACACTGAAGCTTTCTTT.

This clonotype appeared many times. This sequence joins TRBV20-1 and TRBJ2-7; D uncertain. This CDR3 has 11 residues. Looked up from germline, CDR1 is DFQATT and CDR2 is SNEGSKA (reference sequence). Trimming stripped 2 bases from V and 4 bases from J, with 6 bases between. Here the CDR3 reads CSARMGYEQYF. The DNA for the CDR3 is TGCAGTGCTAGAATGGGTTACGAGCAGTACTTC.

V is TRBV7-6 and J is TRBJ1-5, with a tentative D call TRBD1 (6 bases). CDR1 is SGHVS, CDR2 FNYEAQ, per germline. The germline V and J ends were trimmed by 3 bases and 3 bases, with 18 bases remaining between them. The CDR3 runs 17 residues. The CDR3: CASSLGARGGYNQPQHF. CDR3 nucleotides: TGTGCCAGCAGCTTGGGGGCCCGGGGAGGTTACAATCAGCCCCAGCATTTT.

To note about this clonotype: A read error is possible here, since a much larger clone lies one base away. The rearrangement links TRBV2 to TRBJ2-7; D might be TRBD2 (6 bases). Trimming removed 7 bases from V and 3 bases from J, with 10 bases in between. Germline V gene data show CDR1 as SNHLY and CDR2 as FYNNEI. The CDR3 covers 12 residues. CDR3 bases: TGTGCCAGCACGGGACTGAACTACGAGCAGTACTTC. Translating it yields CASTGLNYEQYF.

The sample holds many counts of this clonotype. The rearrangement joins TRBV7-9 to TRBJ1-6; D gene uncertain. V was pared by 3 bases and J by 4 bases, with 7 bases between. In germline, CDR1 is SEHNR, CDR2 FQNEAQ (reference sequence). The CDR3 consists of 14 residues. The CDR3 here is CASSFSQYNSPLHF. For the CDR3, the DNA is TGTGCCAGCAGCTTCAGCCAATATAATTCACCCCTCCACTTT. Combining the CDR3 with reference TRBV7-9 and TRBJ1-6 gives the whole variable domain DTGVSQNPRHKITKRGQNVTFRCDPISEHNRLYWYRQTLGQGPEFLTYFQNEAQLEKSRLLSDRFSAERPKGSFSTLEIQRTEQGDSAMYLCASSFSQYNSPLHFGNGTRLTVT.

The chain is built from TRBV19 and TRBJ1-1; 10 bases line up with TRBD1. V trimming: 6 bases; J trimming: 1 base; junction bases outside the gene matches: 2. Germline CDR1 is LNHDA and CDR2 is SQIVND (reference sequence). There are 14 residues in the CDR3. CDR3 region: CASRGTGANTEAFF. As DNA, the CDR3 is TGTGCCAGTAGGGGGACAGGGGCGAACACTGAAGCTTTCTTT.

This clonotype occurred many times. V usage is TRBV7-2 and J usage is TRBJ1-2, with D possibly matching TRBD1 (5 bases). The germline CDR1 and CDR2 sequences are SGHTA and FQGNSA. The V and J ends lost 5 bases and 6 bases respectively, with 10 bases between them. This CDR3 region has 12 residues. The CDR3 is CASSLGTHGYTF. Here the CDR3 DNA reads TGTGCCAGCAGCCTCGGGACTCATGGCTACACCTTC.

This clonotype was recorded many times. At one boundary the junction diverges from the germline segment, which might be a read error. The rearrangement joins TRBV5-1 to TRBJ2-7; D possibly corresponds to TRBD1 (6 bases). Germline V gene data show CDR1 as SGHRS and CDR2 as YFSETQ. The CDR3 length is 13 residues. CDR3 sequence reads: CASSIPDSYEQYF. The CDR3 bases are TGTGCCAGCAGCATCCCGGACAGCTACGAGCAGTACTTC.

J is TRBJ2-2 and V is TRBV11-2, with 8 bases fitting TRBD1. Per germline, CDR1 SGHAT and CDR2 FQNNGV. The CDR3 is made up of 15 amino acids. Losses at the gene ends were 4 bases for V and 5 bases for J; bases not matched to a gene: 6. CDR3 residues: CASSSRQGRTGELFF. The CDR3 DNA is TGTGCCAGCAGCTCCCGACAGGGGCGGACCGGGGAGCTGTTTTTT.

The rearrangement uses TRBV19 and TRBJ2-6, with TRBD1 matching 11 bases. With V trimmed by 7 bases and J by 3 bases, 8 bases remained unmatched. Germline-derived CDR1 and CDR2 are LNHDA and SQIVND (reference sequence). The CDR3 consists of 17 residues. CDR3 DNA: TGTGCCAGTAACCCCGGGACAGGGGGTATTGGGGCCAACGTCCTGACTTTC. Residues: CASNPGTGGIGANVLTF.

The V and J genes are TRBV29-1 and TRBJ1-5; the match to TRBD1 covers 9 bases. There are 13 residues in the CDR3. V dropped 7 bases and J dropped 14; count of bases not matched to a gene: 15. CDR1 is SQVTM, CDR2 ANQGSEA, per germline. The CDR3 is CSAGGGQGHYEHF. The CDR3 DNA is TGCAGCGCCGGAGGCGGACAGGGGCACTACGAGCATTTT.

This clonotype showed up many times. The chain carries TRBV7-2 and TRBJ2-7; D possibly corresponds to TRBD1 (6 bases). CDR3 size: 13 residues. Trimming left V 1 base short and J 6 bases short, with 10 bases between. Germline CDR1 is SGHTA and CDR2 is FQGNSA. CDR3 amino acids: CASSLEDSVEQYF. In DNA form, the CDR3 reads TGTGCCAGCAGCTTAGAGGACAGCGTCGAGCAGTACTTC.

The V gene is TRBV7-9, the J gene TRBJ1-6; 9 bases are shared with TRBD1. This CDR3 contains 13 residues. J was trimmed by 10 bases and V by 5 bases; bases with no gene match: 3. The V gene's germline CDR1 is SEHNR and CDR2 FQNEAQ (reference sequence). As DNA, the CDR3 is TGTGCCAGCAGCAACACAGGGGGCTCACCCCTCCACTTT. Amino acids: CASSNTGGSPLHF. The variable domain in full, with the rest retrieved from reference TRBV7-9 and TRBJ1-6, is DTGVSQNPRHKITKRGQNVTFRCDPISEHNRLYWYRQTLGQGPEFLTYFQNEAQLEKSRLLSDRFSAERPKGSFSTLEIQRTEQGDSAMYLCASSNTGGSPLHFGNGTRLTVT.

The CDR3 DNA sequence: TGTGCCAGCAGTGTGGACGGGGATGGAAAACTGTTTTTT. It translates to CASSVDGDGKLFF. The rearrangement joins TRBV2 to TRBJ1-4; D remains ambiguous. From germline, CDR1 is SNHLY and CDR2 FYNNEI. The CDR3 sequence is 13 residues long. V was trimmed by 4 bases and J by 10 bases, leaving 13 bases between them.

The CDR3 is CASSPPGLVTYNEQFF. The DNA for the CDR3 is TGTGCCAGCAGCCCGCCGGGACTAGTCACCTACAATGAGCAGTTCTTC. This chain links TRBV7-3 with TRBJ2-1, with 8 bases identical to TRBD2. Losses at the gene ends were 5 bases for V and 2 bases for J; bases not matched to a gene: 8. This CDR3 spans 16 amino acids. Germline assignment: CDR1 SGHTA and CDR2 FQGTGA.

This chain uses TRBV20-1 with TRBJ1-2; 8 positions match TRBD1. The CDR3 is made up of 15 amino acids. The germline CDR1 and CDR2 sequences are DFQATT and SNEGSKA (reference sequence). The junction had 7 bases not matched to a gene; V was cut back by 1 base and J by 3 bases. CDR3 residues: CSARVLQGAHYGYTF. The DNA of the CDR3 is TGCAGTGCTAGAGTTCTTCAGGGGGCTCACTATGGCTACACCTTC.

The sample holds a few counts of this clonotype. The chain employs TRBV12-3 or TRBV12-4 and TRBJ2-2; D ambiguous. Trimming shortened V by 6 bases and J by 1 base, and 9 bases separated the two germline ends. CDR3 size: 14 residues. CDR3 sequence: CASSLIMNTGELFF. As DNA, the CDR3 is TGTGCCAGCAGCCTTATTATGAACACCGGGGAGCTGTTTTTT.

This clonotype showed up many times. The rearrangement links TRBV7-2 to TRBJ1-1; no clear D gene. CDR1 is SGHTA, CDR2 FQGNSA, per germline. V lost 3 bases and J lost 1, with 9 bases in between. The CDR3 covers 14 residues. The CDR3 nucleotides read TGTGCCAGCAGCTTGGGGTTGGGGAACACTGAAGCTTTCTTT. This encodes CASSLGLGNTEAFF.

This clonotype came up a few times. V usage is TRBV28 and J usage is TRBJ1-5, with D uncertain. This CDR3 spans 15 amino acids. CDR1 MDHEN and CDR2 SYDVKM come from the germline V gene. The ends were cut back, 6 bases at V and 0 bases at J, with 12 bases in the middle. CDR3 residues: CASRFQGYSNQPQHF. The CDR3 DNA follows: TGTGCCAGCAGGTTTCAAGGCTATAGCAATCAGCCCCAGCATTTT.

The chain has TRBV29-1 and TRBJ1-2; possibly TRBD1 for D (5 bases). The CDR3 extends over 13 amino acids. In germline, CDR1 is SQVTM, CDR2 ANQGSEA. V lost 0 bases and J lost 4, with 9 bases in between. The CDR3 DNA reads as TGCAGCGTTGAAGATCAGGGAACCTATGGCTACACCTTC. This encodes CSVEDQGTYGYTF. Looking up the rest from reference TRBV29-1 and TRBJ1-2 gives the full variable domain: SAVISQKPSRDICQRGTSLTIQCQVDSQVTMMFWYRQQPGQSLTLIATANQGSEATYESGFVIDKFPISRPNLTFSTLTVSNMSPEDSSIYLCSVEDQGTYGYTFGSGTRLTVV.

The chain is built from TRBV2 and TRBJ2-7; 9 bases map to TRBD2. The germline gives CDR1 SNHLY, CDR2 FYNNEI. Trimming removed 6 bases from V and 3 bases from J; junction bases left unmatched: 12. The CDR3 contains 16 residues. The CDR3 spells CASSQGSGLAIYEQYF. The CDR3, as DNA: TGTGCCAGCAGCCAAGGATCAGGACTAGCGATCTACGAGCAGTACTTC.

The chain couples TRBV10-3 to TRBJ2-5; 9 nucleotides match TRBD2. Germline CDR1 reads ENHRY; CDR2 reads SYGVKD. The CDR3 length is 18 residues. Losses at the gene ends were 6 bases for V and 2 bases for J; bases not matched to a gene: 16. The chain's CDR3 is CAISVALGGSGGQETQYF. The CDR3 DNA is TGTGCCATCAGCGTAGCCCTAGGAGGTAGCGGGGGACAAGAGACCCAGTACTTC.

This clonotype was counted at least ten times. One end of the junction fails to match germline, which may point to a read error. This chain uses TRBV10-3 with TRBJ1-2; unclear D gene. CDR1 and CDR2 (germline): ENHRY, SYGVKD. The CDR3 totals 12 residues. The chain's CDR3 is CAIGDSNYGYTF. CDR3 in DNA: TGTGCCATCGGTGACTCGAACTATGGCTACACCTTC.

Of note for this clonotype: A much larger clone differs from this one at a single base, so this may be a read error. The chain couples TRBV12-3 or TRBV12-4 to TRBJ1-5; possible D gene TRBD1, 6 bases. Trimming removed 0 bases at V and 6 bases at J, with 12 bases between. The CDR3 is made up of 15 amino acids. The CDR3 reads CASSLARGGSQPQHF. The CDR3 DNA is TGTGCCAGCAGTTTAGCGCGAGGGGGTAGTCAGCCCCAGCATTTT.

The CDR3 DNA reads TGCAGTGTCCTTATGTTGTCTGGCTACACCTTC. Protein sequence: CSVLMLSGYTF. V gene TRBV20-1 combines with J gene TRBJ1-2, with D uncertain. Germline V gene sequence: CDR1 DFQATT, CDR2 SNEGSKA (reference sequence). Trimming pared 7 bases from V and 7 bases from J, leaving 13 bases between. CDR3 length: 11 residues.

As to this clonotype: A read error may explain this, as a much larger clone is one base away. The V call is TRBV10-3, the J call TRBJ1-6; TRBD1 might be the D (5 bases). Per germline, CDR1 ENHRY and CDR2 SYGVKD. Trimming left V 10 bases short and J 5 bases short, with 18 bases between. CDR3 length equals 15 residues. The DNA of the CDR3 is TGTGCCAGCAGCGTAAGGCAGGGAAATAATTCACCCCTCCACTTT. This translates into CASSVRQGNNSPLHF.